Listed here is a single TCR beta chain. Each CDR3 protein gets one entry after TCRdb re-called the 5' RACE reads with MiXCR. The sample lists approximately 10,000 distinct CDR3 sequences; roughly 20% were seen once. These data are taken from a study of spatial heterogeneity in lung cancer. Time point given: blood at routine non-recurrence follow-up after resection. CDR3 size: 16 residues. V lost 5 bases and J lost 4; bases outside the gene matches: 10. Germline CDR1 reads SGHRS; CDR2 reads YFSETQ. The receptor was derived from a male donor with early-stage non-small cell lung cancer. The input for sequencing was PBMCs, taken at follow-up. The chain joins TRBV5-1 to TRBJ1-3; 9 bases map to TRBD1. The CDR3 region has the DNA TGCGCCAGCAGTCTTGTGGGGACAGGGAGAGGAAACACCATATATTTT. It specifies CASSLVGTGRGNTIYF.